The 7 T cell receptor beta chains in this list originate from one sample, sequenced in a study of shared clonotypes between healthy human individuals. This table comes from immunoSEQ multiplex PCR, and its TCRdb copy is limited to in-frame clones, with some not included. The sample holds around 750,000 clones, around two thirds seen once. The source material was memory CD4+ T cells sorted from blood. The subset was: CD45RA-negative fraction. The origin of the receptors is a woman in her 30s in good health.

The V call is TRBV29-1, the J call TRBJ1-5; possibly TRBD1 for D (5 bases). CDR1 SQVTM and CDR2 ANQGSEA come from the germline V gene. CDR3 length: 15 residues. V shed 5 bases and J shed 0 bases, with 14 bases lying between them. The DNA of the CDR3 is TGCAGCGTTCGAGCCTCGACAGATAGCAATCAGCCCCAGCATTTT. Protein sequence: CSVRASTDSNQPQHF. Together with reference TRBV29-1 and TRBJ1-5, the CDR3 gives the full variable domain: SAVISQKPSRDICQRGTSLTIQCQVDSQVTMMFWYRQQPGQSLTLIATANQGSEATYESGFVIDKFPISRPNLTFSTLTVSNMSPEDSSIYLCSVRASTDSNQPQHFGDGTRLSIL.

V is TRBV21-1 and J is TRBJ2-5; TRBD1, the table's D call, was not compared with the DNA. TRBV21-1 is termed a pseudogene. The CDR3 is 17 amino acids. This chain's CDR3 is CASSNSGPRGPQETQYF. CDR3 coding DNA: TGTGCCAGCAGCAACTCCGGCCCCAGGGGGCCCCAAGAGACCCAGTACTTC.

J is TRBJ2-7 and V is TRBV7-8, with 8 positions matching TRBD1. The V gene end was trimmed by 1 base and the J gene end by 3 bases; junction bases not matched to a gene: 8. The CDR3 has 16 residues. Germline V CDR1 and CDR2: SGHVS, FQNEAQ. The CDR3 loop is CASSLDRWDRSYEQYF. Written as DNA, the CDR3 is TGTGCCAGCAGCTTAGATCGCTGGGACAGGAGCTACGAGCAGTACTTC.

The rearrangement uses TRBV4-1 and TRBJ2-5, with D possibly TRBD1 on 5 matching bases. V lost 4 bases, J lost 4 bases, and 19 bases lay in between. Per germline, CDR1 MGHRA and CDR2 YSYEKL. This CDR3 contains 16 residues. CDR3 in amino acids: CASSLSGQGISETQYF. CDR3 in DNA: TGCGCCAGCAGCCTTAGTGGGCAGGGCATATCAGAGACCCAGTACTTC.

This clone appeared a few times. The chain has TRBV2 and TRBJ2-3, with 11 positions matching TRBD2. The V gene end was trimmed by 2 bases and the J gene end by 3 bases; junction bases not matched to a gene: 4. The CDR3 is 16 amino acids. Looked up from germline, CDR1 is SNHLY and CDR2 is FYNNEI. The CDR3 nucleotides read TGTGCCAGCAGTGAACAACTAGCGGGAGTAACAGATACGCAGTATTTT. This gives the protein CASSEQLAGVTDTQYF.

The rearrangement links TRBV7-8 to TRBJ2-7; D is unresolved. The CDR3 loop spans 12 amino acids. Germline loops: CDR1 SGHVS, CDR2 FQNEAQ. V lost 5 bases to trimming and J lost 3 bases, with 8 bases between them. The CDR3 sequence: CASSKGIYEQYF. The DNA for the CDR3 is TGTGCCAGCAGCAAAGGAATCTACGAGCAGTACTTC.

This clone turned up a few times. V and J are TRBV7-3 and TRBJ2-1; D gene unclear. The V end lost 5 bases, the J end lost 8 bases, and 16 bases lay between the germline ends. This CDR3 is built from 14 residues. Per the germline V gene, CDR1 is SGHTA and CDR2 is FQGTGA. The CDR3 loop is CASSPGLVSDEQFF. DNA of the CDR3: TGTGCCAGCAGCCCTGGGTTAGTTTCGGATGAGCAGTTCTTC.